One and the same sample provided the 8 T cell receptor beta chains below, sequenced in a study of T cell responses to AZD1222 COVID-19 vaccine (dated by TCRdb to the early 2020s). The method behind the library was the immunoSEQ multiplex PCR assay. Imported from immuneACCESS, the table was reduced by TCRdb to in-frame sequences with V and J called. These copies leave out some clones; in studies compared against another copy, an unresolved V gene accounts for under half, and the cause of the remainder is not known. The sample contains more than 100,000 clones, roughly 85% of them found a single time. The top ten clonotypes cover 7.9% of the sample. The time point tag for this specimen amounts to: about 28 days (+/-7) after the second vaccine dose. Explained via the paper, the treatment or condition label denotes: meningococcal conjugate vaccine given as trial control. This sample comprised peripheral blood, obtained 28 days after the second dose of the MenACWY control vaccine. The receptor source for this set is an adult who received the MenACWY meningococcal vaccine as a control.

This chain links TRBV3-1 (or the pseudogene TRBV3-2) with TRBJ2-3; weak D call: TRBD2 (5 bases). The length of the CDR3 is 15 residues. V lost 4 bases, J lost 6 bases, and 17 bases lay in between. Germline V gene data show CDR1 as LGHDT and CDR2 as YNNKEL (reference sequence). CDR3: CASSPGAASRDTQYF. The CDR3 DNA reads as TGTGCCAGCAGCCCCGGAGCGGCGTCGCGGGATACGCAGTATTTT.

The chain couples TRBV6-6 to TRBJ1-5; TRBD1 might be the D (5 bases). The CDR3 is made up of 15 amino acids. The germline V and J ends were trimmed by 6 bases and 2 bases, with 14 bases remaining between them. Per germline, CDR1 MNHNY and CDR2 SVGAGI (reference sequence). The CDR3 nucleotides read TGTGCCAGCAGAGCGCGAGGGGTGGGCAATCAGCCCCAGCATTTT. Translating it yields CASRARGVGNQPQHF.

Comment on this clone: The sample contains more than one DNA sequence encoding this CDR3. The chain is built from TRBV7-2 and TRBJ2-2; a weak D match, TRBD1 (6 bases). The CDR3 loop spans 15 amino acids. Germline V CDR1 and CDR2: SGHTA, FQGNSA. The germline V and J ends were trimmed by 3 bases and 0 bases, with 8 bases remaining between them. The CDR3 spells CASSLTGANTGELFF. The CDR3 DNA reads TGTGCCAGCAGCTTGACAGGAGCGAACACCGGGGAGCTGTTTTTT.

This chain connects TRBV9 to TRBJ1-3; TRBD1 aligns across 8 bases. The CDR3 totals 19 residues. V lost 0 bases to trimming and J lost 0 bases; unmatched junction nucleotides: 11. Germline CDR1 reads SGDLS; CDR2 reads YYNGEE. The CDR3 nucleotides read TGTGCCAGCAGCGTAGCTCTAATGACAGGGGCTCACTCTGGAAACACCATATATTTT. This codes for CASSVALMTGAHSGNTIYF.

The V and J genes are TRBV5-1 and TRBJ2-5, with D uncertain. The V gene's germline CDR1 is SGHRS and CDR2 YFSETQ. The V end lost 2 bases, the J end lost 3 bases, and 11 bases lay between the germline ends. The CDR3 contains 14 residues. CDR3 protein: CASSLNGMEETQYF. CDR3 bases: TGCGCCAGCAGCTTAAACGGTATGGAAGAGACCCAGTACTTC.

V and J are TRBV7-9 and TRBJ1-3; D uncertain. The CDR3 covers 13 residues. The V and J ends lost 6 bases and 0 bases respectively, with 6 bases between them. Germline values: CDR1 SEHNR, CDR2 FQNEAQ (reference sequence). The CDR3 DNA follows: TGTGCCAGCAGTTCTTTCTCTGGAAACACCATATATTTT. Amino acid sequence: CASSSFSGNTIYF.

This chain links TRBV5-1 with TRBJ1-3; 7 nucleotides agree with TRBD1. The germline V gene encodes CDR1 SGHRS and CDR2 YFSETQ. The CDR3 totals 15 residues. V was pared by 2 bases and J by 7 bases, with 9 bases of the junction left unmatched. CDR3 amino acids: CASSFPGRGPNTIYF. The DNA of the CDR3 is TGCGCCAGCAGCTTCCCTGGAAGGGGGCCGAACACCATATATTTT.

The table lists this clone with a count of one. In DNA form, the CDR3 reads TGTGCCAGCAGTTACGGAAGGGCGGGAGGCTACACCTTC. Amino acid sequence: CASSYGRAGGYTF. The chain is built from TRBV6-5 and TRBJ1-2; D remains ambiguous. The CDR3 has 13 amino acids. V gave up 2 bases and J gave up 8 bases, with 12 bases separating them. CDR1 is MNHEY, CDR2 SVGAGI, per germline.